This T cell receptor (beta chain) was identified in a study of shared clonotypes between healthy human individuals. In the naive CD8 group, cells lacked CD45RO and were positively selected for CCR7, so terminally differentiated effector memory CD45RA+ cells were left out. Clones were sequenced by immunoSEQ multiplex PCR, and TCRdb holds only the in-frame ones, with some missing. Found here are 2 million or so clones, approximately 94% of them singletons; the top ten hold about 1.1%. Germline assignment: CDR1 MNHEY and CDR2 SVGAGI. The germline V and J ends were trimmed by 4 bases and 8 bases, with 14 bases remaining between them. The CDR3 is made up of 13 amino acids.

Sequenced material: naive CD8+ T cells sorted from blood. The chain carries TRBV6-5 and TRBJ1-2; D ambiguous. The TCR originated in a man aged 18 to 35 in good health. The CDR3 DNA reads TGTGCCAGCAGTTCTGCGTGGGTCAACGGCTACACCTTC. Its protein product is CASSSAWVNGYTF.